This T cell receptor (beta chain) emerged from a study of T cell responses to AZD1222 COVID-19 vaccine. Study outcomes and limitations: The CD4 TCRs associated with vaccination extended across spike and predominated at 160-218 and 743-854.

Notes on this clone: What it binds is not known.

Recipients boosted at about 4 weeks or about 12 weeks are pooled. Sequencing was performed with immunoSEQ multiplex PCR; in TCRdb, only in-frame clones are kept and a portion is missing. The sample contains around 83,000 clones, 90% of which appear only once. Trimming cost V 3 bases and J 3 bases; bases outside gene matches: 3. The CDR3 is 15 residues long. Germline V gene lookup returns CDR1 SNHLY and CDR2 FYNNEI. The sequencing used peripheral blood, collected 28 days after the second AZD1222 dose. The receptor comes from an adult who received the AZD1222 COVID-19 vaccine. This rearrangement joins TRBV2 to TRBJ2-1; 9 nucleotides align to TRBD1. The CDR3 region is CASSEGQGRYNEQFF. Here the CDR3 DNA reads TGTGCCAGCAGTGAGGGACAGGGACGCTACAATGAGCAGTTCTTC.